The 15 T cell receptor beta chains reported below all come from one sample, sequenced in a study of blood T cell repertoires in COVID-19. TCRdb's table, derived via immunoSEQ multiplex PCR, lists solely in-frame clones and lacks some. This table holds some 490,000 clones, 80% to 90% found once. Sample: PBMCs or T cells enriched from blood (not recorded which). The receptors stem from a woman between 55 and 75 years old who had recovered from COVID-19.

The rearrangement joins TRBV5-1 to TRBJ1-1; 7 bases are shared with TRBD1. This CDR3 region has 14 residues. Germline V gene sequence: CDR1 SGHRS, CDR2 YFSETQ. Unmatched junction bases numbered 3, after V lost 0 bases and J lost 4 bases. The CDR3 nucleotides are TGCGCCAGCAGCTTGGACAGGGGTATCACTGAAGCTTTCTTT. It codes for CASSLDRGITEAFF.

This sequence joins TRBV13 and TRBJ1-2, with TRBD1 matching over 9 bases. V trimming: 3 bases; J trimming: 4 bases; junction bases outside the gene matches: 0. The CDR3 covers 13 residues. In germline, CDR1 is PRHDT, CDR2 FYEKMQ (reference sequence). The CDR3: CASSLDRGYGYTF. CDR3 nucleotides: TGTGCCAGCAGCTTGGACAGGGGCTATGGCTACACCTTC.

The rearrangement links TRBV10-2 to TRBJ1-4; no firm D call. The germline CDR1 and CDR2 sequences are WSHSY and SAAADI. The CDR3 loop spans 13 amino acids. With 6 bases removed from V and 7 bases from J, the gap between germline ends came to 12 bases. The CDR3 DNA follows: TGCGCCAGCAGAGCAACGGGAGGTGAAAAACTGTTTTTT. Translated: CASRATGGEKLFF.

V usage is TRBV11-3 and J usage is TRBJ2-5, with D possibly being TRBD1 (5 bases). The V and J ends lost 4 bases and 2 bases respectively, with 11 bases between them. In germline, CDR1 is SGHNT, CDR2 YENEEA. The length of the CDR3 is 14 residues. CDR3 residues: CASSSRQLQETQYF. CDR3 in DNA: TGTGCCAGCAGCTCCAGACAGTTACAAGAGACCCAGTACTTC.

This clone showed up just once. The chain carries TRBV19 and TRBJ1-2; D is possibly TRBD1 (5 bases). This CDR3 has 12 amino acids. The V gene's germline CDR1 is LNHDA and CDR2 SQIVND (reference sequence). Trimming left V 3 bases short and J 4 bases short, with 6 bases between. The CDR3 sequence: CASSMGGYGYTF. The CDR3 nucleotides are TGTGCCAGTAGTATGGGGGGCTATGGCTACACCTTC.

J is TRBJ1-2 and V is TRBV27, with D uncertain. V gave up 0 bases and J gave up 4 bases, with 9 bases separating them. This CDR3 has 14 amino acids. From germline, CDR1 is MNHEY and CDR2 SMNVEV (reference sequence). Written as DNA, the CDR3 is TGTGCCAGCAGTTTATCCATAGGAGGCTATGGCTACACCTTC. Encoded protein: CASSLSIGGYGYTF.

This chain links TRBV5-1 with TRBJ2-2; TRBD2 matches 13 bases. Trimming took 5 bases from V and 4 from J; bases not matched to a gene: 5. This CDR3 comprises 16 residues. Germline assignment: CDR1 SGHRS and CDR2 YFSETQ. The CDR3 region is CASSWTSGGPTGELFF. CDR3 coding DNA: TGCGCCAGCAGTTGGACTAGCGGGGGCCCCACCGGGGAGCTGTTTTTT.

This clone occurred once. The CDR3 here is CASSLDWGGNTEAFF. The CDR3 coding sequence is TGTGCCAGCAGCTTAGACTGGGGGGGTAACACTGAAGCTTTCTTT. The J gene is TRBJ1-1, the V gene TRBV11-3; tentatively, D is TRBD1 (5 bases). Germline CDR1 SGHNT, CDR2 YENEEA. The CDR3 extends over 15 amino acids. The V end lost 0 bases, the J end lost 2 bases, and 10 bases lay between the germline ends.

This rearrangement joins TRBV11-2 to TRBJ1-6; 8 bases line up with TRBD1. The germline gives CDR1 SGHAT, CDR2 FQNNGV. The CDR3 extends over 19 amino acids. Trimming removed 5 bases from V and 10 bases from J; junction bases left unmatched: 22. The CDR3 sequence: CASSHYRHQLQGGRSPLHF. The CDR3 nucleotides read TGTGCCAGCAGCCATTATAGACACCAATTACAGGGGGGTAGATCACCCCTCCACTTT.

This clone was found once. This specimen includes other DNA sequences encoding the same CDR3. This rearrangement joins TRBV3-1 (or the pseudogene TRBV3-2) to TRBJ2-3, with D uncertain. The germline gives CDR1 LGHDT, CDR2 YNNKEL (reference sequence). The CDR3 totals 11 residues. V was clipped by 4 bases and J by 6 bases, with 5 bases between them. The DNA for the CDR3 is TGTGCCAGCAGCCTCCGGGATACGCAGTATTTT. It is translated as CASSLRDTQYF.

The chain is built from TRBV25-1 and TRBJ2-1, with TRBD1 identical over 10 bases. Trimming cost V 4 bases and J 8 bases; bases outside gene matches: 8. Germline V lookup: CDR1 MGHDK, CDR2 SYGVNS. This CDR3 is built from 15 residues. CDR3 sequence: CASSVGGTGEDEQFF. The DNA for the CDR3 is TGTGCCAGCAGTGTAGGAGGGACAGGGGAGGATGAGCAGTTCTTC.

A single count supports this clone. The CDR3, as DNA: TGCGCCAGCAGTGTCGGGACAGGGGGCGCAGATACGCAGTATTTT. Amino acid sequence: CASSVGTGGADTQYF. The chain links TRBV10-1 to TRBJ2-3, with 12 bases fitting TRBD1. Looked up from germline, CDR1 is WNHNN and CDR2 is SYGVQD (reference sequence). The CDR3 spans 15 residues. Trimming removed 4 bases from V and 4 bases from J; junction bases left unmatched: 3.

This sequence joins TRBV27 and TRBJ2-3; D may be TRBD2 (5 bases). CDR3 length: 12 amino acids. CDR1 MNHEY and CDR2 SMNVEV come from the germline V gene (reference sequence). V lost 6 bases, J lost 8 bases, and 12 bases lay in between. The CDR3 region is CASSYGLGTQYF. CDR3 in DNA: TGTGCCAGCAGCTACGGACTCGGTACGCAGTATTTT.

The chain combines TRBV11-2 with TRBJ2-7, with 11 bases that match TRBD2. The CDR3 is 18 amino acids. In germline, CDR1 is SGHAT, CDR2 FQNNGV. V shed 1 base, J shed 2 bases, and the junction held 10 bases outside the gene matches. CDR3 nucleotides: TGTGCCAGCAGCTTAGCCCTAGCGGGGGGATCCGGGCCCTACGAGCAGTACGTC. This sequence encodes CASSLALAGGSGPYEQYV.

The rearrangement uses TRBV2 and TRBJ2-1, with a possible D match to TRBD1 (6 bases). This CDR3 spans 14 amino acids. Germline V gene sequence: CDR1 SNHLY, CDR2 FYNNEI. V lost 5 bases, J lost 3 bases, and 11 bases lay in between. The CDR3 sequence is CASSLDSFYNEQFF. CDR3 nucleotide sequence: TGTGCCAGCAGTCTGGACAGTTTCTACAATGAGCAGTTCTTC.